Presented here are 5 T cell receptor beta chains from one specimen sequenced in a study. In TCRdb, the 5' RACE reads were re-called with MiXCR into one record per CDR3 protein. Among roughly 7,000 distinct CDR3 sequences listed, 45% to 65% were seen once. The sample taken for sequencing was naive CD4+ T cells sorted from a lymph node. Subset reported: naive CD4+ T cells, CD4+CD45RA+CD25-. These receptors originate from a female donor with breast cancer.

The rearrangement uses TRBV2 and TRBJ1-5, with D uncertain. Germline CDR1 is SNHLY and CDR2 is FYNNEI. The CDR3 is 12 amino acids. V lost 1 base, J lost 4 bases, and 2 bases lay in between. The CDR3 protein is CASSEGNQPQHF. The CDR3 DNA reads TGTGCCAGCAGTGAAGGAAATCAGCCCCAGCATTTT.

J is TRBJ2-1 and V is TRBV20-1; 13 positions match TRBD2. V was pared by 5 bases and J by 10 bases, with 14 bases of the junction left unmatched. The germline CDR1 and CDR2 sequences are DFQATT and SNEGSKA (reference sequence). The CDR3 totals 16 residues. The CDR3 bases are TGCAGTGCTCTATACCCGACTAGCGGGAGGACGGACGAGCAGTTCTTC. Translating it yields CSALYPTSGRTDEQFF.

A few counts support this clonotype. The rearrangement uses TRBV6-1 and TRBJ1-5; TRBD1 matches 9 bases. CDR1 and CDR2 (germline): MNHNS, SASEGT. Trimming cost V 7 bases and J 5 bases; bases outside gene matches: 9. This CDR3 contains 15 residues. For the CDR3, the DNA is TGTGCCAGCACCACCCGGGACAGGGAGTATCAGCCCCAGCATTTT. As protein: CASTTRDREYQPQHF.

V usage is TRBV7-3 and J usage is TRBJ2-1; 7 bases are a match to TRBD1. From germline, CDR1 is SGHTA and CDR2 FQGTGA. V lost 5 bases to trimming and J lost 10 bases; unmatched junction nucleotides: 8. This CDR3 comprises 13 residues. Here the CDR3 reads CASSQQGYGEQFF. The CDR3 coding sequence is TGTGCCAGCAGCCAACAGGGGTACGGCGAGCAGTTCTTC. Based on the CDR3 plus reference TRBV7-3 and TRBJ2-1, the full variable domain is GAGVSQTPSNKVTEKGKYVELRCDPISGHTALYWYRQSLGQGPEFLIYFQGTGAADDSGLPNDRFFAVRPEGSVSTLKIQRTERGDSAVYLCASSQQGYGEQFFGPGTRLTVL.

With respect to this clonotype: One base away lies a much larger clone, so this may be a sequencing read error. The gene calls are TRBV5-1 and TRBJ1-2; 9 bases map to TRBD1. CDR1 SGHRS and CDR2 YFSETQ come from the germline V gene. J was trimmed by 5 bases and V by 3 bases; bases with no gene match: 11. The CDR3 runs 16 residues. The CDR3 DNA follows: TGCGCCAGCAGCTATGGACAGGGGCCGTCCAAATATGGCTACACCTTC. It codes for CASSYGQGPSKYGYTF. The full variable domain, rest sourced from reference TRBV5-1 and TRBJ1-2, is KAGVTQTPRYLIKTRGQQVTLSCSPISGHRSVSWYQQTPGQGLQFLFEYFSETQRNKGNFPGRFSGRQFSNSRSEMNVSTLELGDSALYLCASSYGQGPSKYGYTFGSGTRLTVV.